This is a list of T cell receptor beta chains from one sample in a study of T cells in narcolepsy. Clones were read by immunoSEQ multiplex PCR, and TCRdb kept only the in-frame ones, dropping some. Of 23,000 or so clones listed, roughly 86% are singletons. Sequenced material: CD45RA- memory CD4+ T cells from PBMCs. All receptors come from a human donor with narcolepsy. CDR3s include the opening cysteine and the closing phenylalanine or tryptophan. A D gene is named only where the DNA matches it firmly. Clone size is shown for a subset of rows, as once, few, many or a class of expanded clone.

.,TRBV9,.,TRBJ2-2,CASSVGGVTGELFF,TGTGCCAGCAGCGTAGGGGGGGTCACCGGGGAGCTGTTTTTT
.,TRBV11-3,.,TRBJ2-5,CASSSGAHSQETQYF,TGTGCCAGCAGCTCGGGTGCGCACAGCCAAGAGACCCAGTACTTC
TRBD2,TRBV6-1,.,TRBJ2-7,CASRAGLKDEQYF,TGTGCCAGCAGAGCGGGACTGAAGGACGAGCAGTACTTC
.,TRBV19,.,TRBJ1-5,CASRGVGGNQPQHF,TGTGCCAGTAGGGGGGTTGGAGGCAATCAGCCCCAGCATTTT
TRBD2,TRBV6-4,once,TRBJ2-3,CASSSGRAAQQRDTQYF,TGTGCCAGCAGTAGCGGGAGGGCCGCTCAACAGAGAGATACGCAGTATTTT
.,TRBV4-2,.,TRBJ2-3,CASSQGQDPTDTQYF,TGTGCCAGCAGCCAAGGGCAGGATCCCACAGATACGCAGTATTTT
.,TRBV11-2,.,TRBJ2-2,CASSLGRFGELFF,TGTGCCAGCAGCTTAGGGCGGTTCGGGGAGCTGTTTTTT
.,TRBV5-1,.,TRBJ1-5,CASSPRGGSNQPQHF,TGCGCCAGCAGCCCTAGGGGAGGGAGCAATCAGCCCCAGCATTTT
.,TRBV27,.,TRBJ1-5,CASSLNSESNQPQHF,TGTGCCAGCAGTTTAAACAGCGAGAGCAATCAGCCCCAGCATTTT
.,TRBV25-1,.,TRBJ2-7,CASSENQAASPYEQYF,TGTGCCAGCAGTGAAAACCAAGCCGCTAGCCCCTACGAGCAGTACTTC
TRBD2,TRBV7-2,few,TRBJ2-2,CASNVPTSRTGELFF,TGTGCCAGCAACGTACCGACTAGCAGGACCGGGGAGCTGTTTTTT
TRBD1,TRBV7-8,.,TRBJ1-1,CASSLSGGAHTEAFF,TGTGCCAGCAGTCTCTCAGGGGGCGCGCACACTGAAGCTTTCTTT